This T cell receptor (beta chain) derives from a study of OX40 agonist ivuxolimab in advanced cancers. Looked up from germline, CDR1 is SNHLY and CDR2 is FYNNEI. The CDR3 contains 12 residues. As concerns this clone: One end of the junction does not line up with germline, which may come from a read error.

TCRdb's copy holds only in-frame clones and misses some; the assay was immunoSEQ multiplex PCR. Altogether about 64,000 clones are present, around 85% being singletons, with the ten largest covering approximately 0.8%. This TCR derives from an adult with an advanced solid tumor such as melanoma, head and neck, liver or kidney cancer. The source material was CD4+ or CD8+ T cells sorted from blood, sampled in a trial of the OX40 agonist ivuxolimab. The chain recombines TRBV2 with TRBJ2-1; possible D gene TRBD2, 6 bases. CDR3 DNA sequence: TGTGCCAGCAGAGAAGGAGGGGATGAGCAGTTCTTC. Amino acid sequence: CASREGGDEQFF.